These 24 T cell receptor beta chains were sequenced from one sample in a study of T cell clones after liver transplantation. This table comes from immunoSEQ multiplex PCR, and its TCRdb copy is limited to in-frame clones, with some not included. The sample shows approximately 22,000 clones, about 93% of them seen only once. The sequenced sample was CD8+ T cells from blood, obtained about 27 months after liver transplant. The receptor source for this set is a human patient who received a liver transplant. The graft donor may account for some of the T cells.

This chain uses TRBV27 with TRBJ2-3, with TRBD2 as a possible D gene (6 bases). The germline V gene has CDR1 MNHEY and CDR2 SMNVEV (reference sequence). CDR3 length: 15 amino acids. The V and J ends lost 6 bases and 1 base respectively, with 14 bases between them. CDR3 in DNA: TGTGCCAGCAGCCTAAGGCGGGATGGCACAGATACGCAGTATTTT. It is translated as CASSLRRDGTDTQYF.

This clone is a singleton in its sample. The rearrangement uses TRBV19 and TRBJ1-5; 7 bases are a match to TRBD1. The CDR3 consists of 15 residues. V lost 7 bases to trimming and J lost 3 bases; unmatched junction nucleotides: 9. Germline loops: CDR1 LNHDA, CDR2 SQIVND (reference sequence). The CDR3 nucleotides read TGTGCCAGTACCGAGACAGGGAGGGACAATCAGCCCCAGCATTTT. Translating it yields CASTETGRDNQPQHF.

This chain's CDR3 is CASSSGLSSYNEQFF. CDR3 DNA sequence: TGTGCCAGCAGTTCGGGCCTGAGCTCCTACAATGAGCAGTTCTTC. This chain joins TRBV2 and TRBJ2-1; D not certain. The germline CDR1 and CDR2 sequences are SNHLY and FYNNEI. The CDR3 has 15 amino acids. V lost 5 bases and J lost 0, with 11 bases in between.

The CDR3 nucleotides are TGTGCCAGCAGCGTAGCTGGGGATACTTACAATGAGCAGTTCTTC. It specifies CASSVAGDTYNEQFF. The chain recombines TRBV9 with TRBJ2-1; D is ambiguous. The CDR3 length is 15 residues. Trimming took off 0 bases at V and 4 bases at J, with 11 bases between the two ends. Germline CDR1 is SGDLS and CDR2 is YYNGEE.

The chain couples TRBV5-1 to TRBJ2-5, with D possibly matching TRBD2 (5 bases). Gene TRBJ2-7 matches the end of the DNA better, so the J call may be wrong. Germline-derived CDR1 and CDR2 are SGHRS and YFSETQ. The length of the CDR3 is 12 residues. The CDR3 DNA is TGCGCCAGCAGCGAAGGACTGGCCGAGCAGTACTTC. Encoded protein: CASSEGLAEQYF.

The CDR3 here is CASSLEPRVGYEQYF. For the CDR3, the DNA is TGCGCCAGCAGCTTGGAGCCCAGGGTGGGGTACGAGCAGTACTTC. The rearrangement links TRBV5-1 to TRBJ2-7; a weak D match, TRBD1 (5 bases). V lost 0 bases to trimming and J lost 4 bases, with 14 bases between them. The length of the CDR3 is 15 residues. The germline CDR1 and CDR2 sequences are SGHRS and YFSETQ.

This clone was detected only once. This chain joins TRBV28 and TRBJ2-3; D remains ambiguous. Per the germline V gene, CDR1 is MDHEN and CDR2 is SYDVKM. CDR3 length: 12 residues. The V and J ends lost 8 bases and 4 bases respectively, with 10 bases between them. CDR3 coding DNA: TGTGCCAGCGCTAGATGGCCAGATACGCAGTATTTT. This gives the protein CASARWPDTQYF.

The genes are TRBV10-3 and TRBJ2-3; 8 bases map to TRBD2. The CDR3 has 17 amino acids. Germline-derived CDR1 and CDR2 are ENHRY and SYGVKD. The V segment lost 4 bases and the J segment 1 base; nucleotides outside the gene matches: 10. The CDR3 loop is CAISGQREFLGTDTQYF. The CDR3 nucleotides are TGTGCCATCAGTGGTCAGCGGGAGTTTTTGGGCACAGATACGCAGTATTTT.

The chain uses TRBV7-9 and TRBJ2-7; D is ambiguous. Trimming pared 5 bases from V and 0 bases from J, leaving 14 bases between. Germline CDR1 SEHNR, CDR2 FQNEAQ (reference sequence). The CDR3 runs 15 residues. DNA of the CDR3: TGTGCCAGCAGCCCCCCCCTCTCGAGCTCCTACGAGCAGTACTTC. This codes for CASSPPLSSSYEQYF. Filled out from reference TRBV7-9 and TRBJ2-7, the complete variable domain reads DTGVSQNPRHKITKRGQNVTFRCDPISEHNRLYWYRQTLGQGPEFLTYFQNEAQLEKSRLLSDRFSAERPKGSFSTLEIQRTEQGDSAMYLCASSPPLSSSYEQYFGPGTRLTVT.

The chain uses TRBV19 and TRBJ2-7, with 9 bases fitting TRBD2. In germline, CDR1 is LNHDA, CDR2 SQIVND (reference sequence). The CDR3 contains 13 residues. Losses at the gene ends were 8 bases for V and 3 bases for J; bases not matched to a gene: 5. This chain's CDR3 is CASSSGTLYEQYF. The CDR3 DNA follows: TGTGCCAGTTCTAGCGGGACCCTCTACGAGCAGTACTTC.

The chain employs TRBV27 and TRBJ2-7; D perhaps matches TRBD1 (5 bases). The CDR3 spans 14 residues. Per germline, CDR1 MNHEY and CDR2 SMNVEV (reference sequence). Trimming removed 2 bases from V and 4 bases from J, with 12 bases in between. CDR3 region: CASSLGSGSYEQYF. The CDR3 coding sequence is TGTGCCAGCAGTTTAGGTTCAGGGTCGTACGAGCAGTACTTC.

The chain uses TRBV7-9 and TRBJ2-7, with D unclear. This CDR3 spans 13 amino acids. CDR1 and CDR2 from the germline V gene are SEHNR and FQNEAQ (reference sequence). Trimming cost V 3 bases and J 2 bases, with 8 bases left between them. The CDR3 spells CASSLDSTYEQYF. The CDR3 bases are TGTGCCAGCAGCTTGGATTCAACCTACGAGCAGTACTTC.

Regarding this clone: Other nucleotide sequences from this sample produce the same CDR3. CDR3 loop: CASSLNSYYEQYF. For the CDR3, the DNA is TGTGCCAGCAGTTTAAACAGCTACTACGAGCAGTACTTC. The chain links TRBV27 to TRBJ2-7; D is uncertain. Germline loops: CDR1 MNHEY, CDR2 SMNVEV (reference sequence). Trimming pared 2 bases from V and 3 bases from J, leaving 8 bases between. The CDR3 has 13 amino acids.

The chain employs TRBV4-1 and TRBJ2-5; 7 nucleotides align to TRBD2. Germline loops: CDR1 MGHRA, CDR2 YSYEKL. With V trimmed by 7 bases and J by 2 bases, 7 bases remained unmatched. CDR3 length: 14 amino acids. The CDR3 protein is CASNSGGPQETQYF. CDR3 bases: TGCGCCAGCAACTCGGGGGGACCACAAGAGACCCAGTACTTC.

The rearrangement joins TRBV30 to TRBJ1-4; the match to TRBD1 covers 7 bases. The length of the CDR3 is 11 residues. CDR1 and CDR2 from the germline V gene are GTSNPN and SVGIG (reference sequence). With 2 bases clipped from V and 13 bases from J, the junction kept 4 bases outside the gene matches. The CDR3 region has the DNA TGTGCCTGGAGTTTCGGGACAGTACTGTTTTTT. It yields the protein CAWSFGTVLFF.

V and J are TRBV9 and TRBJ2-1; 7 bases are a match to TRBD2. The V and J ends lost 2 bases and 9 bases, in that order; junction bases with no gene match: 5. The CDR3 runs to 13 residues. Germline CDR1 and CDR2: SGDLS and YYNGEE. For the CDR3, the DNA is TGTGCCAGCAGCGTCGGGGGGTACGGTGAGCAGTTCTTC. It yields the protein CASSVGGYGEQFF.

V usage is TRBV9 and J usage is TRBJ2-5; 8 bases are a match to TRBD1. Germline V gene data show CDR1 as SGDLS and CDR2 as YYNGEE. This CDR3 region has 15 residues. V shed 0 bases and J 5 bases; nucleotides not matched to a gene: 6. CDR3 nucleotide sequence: TGTGCCAGCAGCGTAGTTTCAGGGGGCTACGAGACCCAGTACTTC. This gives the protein CASSVVSGGYETQYF.

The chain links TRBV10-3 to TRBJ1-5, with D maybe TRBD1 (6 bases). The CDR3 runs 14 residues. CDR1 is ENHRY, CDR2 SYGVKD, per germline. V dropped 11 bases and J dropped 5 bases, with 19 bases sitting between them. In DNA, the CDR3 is TGTGCCTCGAGACAGGCCTTGAGGGATCAGCCCCAGCATTTT. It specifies CASRQALRDQPQHF.

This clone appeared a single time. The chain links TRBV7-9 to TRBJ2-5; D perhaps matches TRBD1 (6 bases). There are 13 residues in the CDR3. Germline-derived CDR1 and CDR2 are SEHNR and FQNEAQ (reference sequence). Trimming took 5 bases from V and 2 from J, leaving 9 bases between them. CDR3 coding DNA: TGTGCCAGCAGCACACAGGGACAAGAGACCCAGTACTTC. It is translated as CASSTQGQETQYF.

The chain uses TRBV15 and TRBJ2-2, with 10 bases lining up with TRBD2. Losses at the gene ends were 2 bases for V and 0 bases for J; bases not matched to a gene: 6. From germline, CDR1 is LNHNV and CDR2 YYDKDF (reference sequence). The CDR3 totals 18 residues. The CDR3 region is CATSRTTLAGANTGELFF. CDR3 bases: TGTGCCACCAGCAGAACAACCCTAGCGGGAGCGAACACCGGGGAGCTGTTTTTT.

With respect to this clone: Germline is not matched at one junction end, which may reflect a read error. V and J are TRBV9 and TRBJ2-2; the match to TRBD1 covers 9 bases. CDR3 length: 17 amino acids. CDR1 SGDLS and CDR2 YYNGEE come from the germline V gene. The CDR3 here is CASSAPHRGHNIGELFF. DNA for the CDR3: TGTGCCAGCAGCGCACCCCACAGGGGGCACAACATCGGGGAGCTGTTTTTT.

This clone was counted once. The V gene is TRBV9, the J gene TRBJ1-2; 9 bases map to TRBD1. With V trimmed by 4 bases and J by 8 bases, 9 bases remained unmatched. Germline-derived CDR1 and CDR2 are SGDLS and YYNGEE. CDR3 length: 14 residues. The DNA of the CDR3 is TGTGCCAGCAGCCACCAACAGGGGGCTGGAGGCTACACCTTC. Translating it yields CASSHQQGAGGYTF.

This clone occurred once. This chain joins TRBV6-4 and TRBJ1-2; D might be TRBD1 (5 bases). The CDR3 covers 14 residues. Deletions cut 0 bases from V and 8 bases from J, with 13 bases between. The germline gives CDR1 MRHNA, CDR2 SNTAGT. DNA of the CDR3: TGTGCCAGCAGTGACTCGGGAAGGGGTGGAGGCTACACCTTC. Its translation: CASSDSGRGGGYTF.

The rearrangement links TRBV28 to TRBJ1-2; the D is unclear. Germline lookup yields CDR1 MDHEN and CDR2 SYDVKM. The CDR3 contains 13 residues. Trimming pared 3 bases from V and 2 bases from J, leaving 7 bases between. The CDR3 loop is CASSLFRNYGYTF. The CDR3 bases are TGTGCCAGCAGTTTGTTCAGGAACTATGGCTACACCTTC.